Below, one T cell receptor beta chain is given with its context. The antigen is unknown. Using immunoSEQ multiplex PCR, the repertoire was profiled, and TCRdb retains in-frame clones only, with some absent. Here the sample spans about 78,000 clones, 96% being singletons. The sample belongs to a study of cytomegalovirus exposure and HLA in healthy donors. Study-level points and caveats: Associated with cytomegalovirus, according to the listing, were some 180 TCR beta chains. Reportedly, diagnosis of cytomegalovirus status by the classifier showed high specificity and sensitivity. CMV antigen specificity of three CMV-associated chains was confirmed in vitro.

After removal of 4 bases from V and 5 bases from J, the junction contained 12 bases not matched to a gene. Per germline, CDR1 SGHNT and CDR2 YYREEE (reference sequence). The CDR3 runs to 17 residues. The origin of this receptor is a man younger than 35 in good health and CMV-seropositive. This chain links TRBV5-4 with TRBJ2-5, with 12 bases lining up with TRBD2. The sequencing input was PBMCs. The CDR3 bases are TGTGCCAGCAGCATAGGACTAGCGGGAACGTGGGGGGAGACCCAGTACTTC. Translated, it gives CASSIGLAGTWGETQYF.